This TCR beta chain was retrieved from a study of shared clonotypes between healthy human individuals. Clones were sequenced by immunoSEQ multiplex PCR, and TCRdb holds only the in-frame ones, with some missing. The profile shows a few million clones, approximately 95% of them singletons. The CDR3 loop spans 14 amino acids. With 4 bases clipped from V and 0 bases from J, the junction kept 3 bases outside the gene matches. Per the germline V gene, CDR1 is SGHTA and CDR2 is FQGNSA. With respect to this clone: Other DNA sequences in this specimen translate into the identical CDR3.

The chain joins TRBV7-2 to TRBJ2-7, with TRBD2 matching 7 bases. The receptor was derived from a young man in good health. Some clones in this sample may be carry-over from other donors' samples. The source material was naive CD4+ T cells from PBMCs. Subset given: CD45RA+ positively selected. CDR3 nucleotides: TGTGCCAGCAGCTGGGGAGGGAGCTCCTACGAGCAGTACTTC. This translates into CASSWGGSSYEQYF.